This T cell receptor beta chain was sequenced for a study of T cell responses to AZD1222 COVID-19 vaccine. Study-level findings and limits: Of the AZD1222 recipients, only 5 or 6 were seropositive at baseline.

After removal of 0 bases from V and 7 bases from J, the junction contained 14 bases not matched to a gene. CDR3 length equals 18 residues. The germline gives CDR1 MGHRA, CDR2 YSYEKL. Assay: immunoSEQ multiplex PCR; the TCRdb copy retains only in-frame clones and omits some. The sample yields 84,000 or so clones, around nine tenths seen once. Note on this clone: Antigen specificity is unknown.

J is TRBJ2-5 and V is TRBV4-1; 10 positions agree with TRBD2. The source is an adult in good health. The starting material was peripheral blood, obtained on day 0 of AZD1222 vaccination. The CDR3 is CASSQEWRTSGYPATQYF. The CDR3 DNA reads as TGCGCCAGCAGCCAAGAATGGAGGACTAGCGGATATCCCGCGACCCAGTACTTC.